This T cell receptor (beta chain) was captured in a study of graft-versus-host responses after intestinal transplantation. Study-wide background: Grafts were multivisceral, liver-intestinal, or isolated intestinal.

Findings of the study overall: High graft-versus-host to host-versus-graft clonal ratios were found in allografts of patients who had graft-donor T cell macrochimerism.

Lymphocytes from graft epithelium and lamina propria were isolated. Generated by immunoSEQ multiplex PCR, the TCRdb table keeps only in-frame clones and is missing some. This sample has 20,000 to 25,000 clones, with roughly four fifths found just once. Trimming took 2 bases from V and 6 from J; bases not matched to a gene: 13. The CDR3 is 16 amino acids. CDR1 is SGHVS, CDR2 FNYEAQ, per germline. This clone occurred once. Its target is not known. The sequencing here drew on ileum tissue, taken 12 days after intestinal transplant. The chain links TRBV7-6 to TRBJ2-7; 7 bases match TRBD2. The source is a human patient who received an intestinal transplant, so some T cells may come from the graft donor. The CDR3 DNA sequence: TGTGCCAGCAGCTTAAGGATCCGGGGGAGGGGTGGCGAGCAGTACTTC. Amino acid sequence: CASSLRIRGRGGEQYF.